This T cell receptor beta chain was observed in a study of cytomegalovirus exposure and HLA in healthy donors (dated by TCRdb to 2017 to 2019). Regarding the study in general: In an earlier analysis of roughly 590 of the donors, around 300 Gb of sequence data and 95 million to 130 million unique TCR beta sequences from about 179 million T cells were reported. To predict cytomegalovirus infection status, the study combined high-throughput TCR immunosequencing, statistical association of individual TCRs with disease status, and machine learning. The number of typed donors differed by locus: about 620-640 for A, B, C, DRB1 and DQB1; 522 for DQA1; approximately 600 for DPA1; and 450 to 480 for DPB1. To study patterns of TCR occurrence, a later analysis re-analyzed previously published TCR beta repertoires from 650 to 750 donors and added high-resolution HLA genotyping. Genome-wide SNP genotypes for about 65% of the 666 donors were used in a later genetic analysis, which treated that subset as a discovery cohort. The later analysis used no new phenotypic data to find candidate immune exposures, relying instead on TCR beta sequences and their occurrence across donors. To decide whether each TCR beta V gene segment behaved as functional or pseudogenic, an earlier analysis of 587 of the donors relied on high-throughput TCR beta sequencing. A separate validation cohort of roughly 130 different subjects was used in addition to the approximately 670-subject first cohort. Every discovery cohort repertoire had been produced on one sequencing platform. Among the approximately 430 genotyped donors, approximately 81% belonged to the genetic ancestry cluster associated with self-reported Caucasian donors. The study aimed to test whether signatures of past pathogen exposure could be identified by cataloging public T cell receptors. The study used immunosequencing to profile the T cell repertoires of under 700 subjects and linked those repertoires to cytomegalovirus serostatus. On average, over 200,000 unique TCR beta nucleotide sequences were sequenced per donor among a few hundred genotyped donors of the cohort, with roughly 20% of those sequences being non-productive. An early release covering about 600 HLA-typed donors comprised about 300 gigabases of sequencing data and approximately 80 million unique TCR sequences. Because of strong linkage in the cohort, roughly five DR-DQ haplotypes were treated as single units for association and clustering. Donor age, sex, ethnicity and CMV serostatus were compiled together with the repertoire data. Both class I and class II loci were covered by HLA typing, at four-digit resolution.

This clone was seen a single time. Its binding antigen is unknown. No qualities accompany the bases; no much larger clone lies one base away. The cohort was made up of 500 to 800 healthy bone marrow donors. Cohort members were all nominally healthy when sampled, although unrecorded immune exposures were likely present. The donor tested CMV seronegative and was one of the 352 seronegative cohort members. Each donor provided a peripheral blood sample, and peripheral blood mononuclear cells were used for TCR beta sequencing. Genomic DNA was extracted from the blood cell samples with the Qiagen DNeasy Blood Extraction Kit. Study-level results and caveats: A cluster of highly shared sequence variants was judged likely to be a technical artifact of the sequencing pipeline. In an earlier analysis of over 550 of the donors, most TCR beta V segments were observed in productive rearrangements about 87% or about 30% of the time, broadly matching IMGT annotations. Across donors, most TCR sequences were observed very rarely, whereas some public TCRs were present in many individuals. A later analysis associated about 17,000 TCR beta sequences with specific HLA alleles at a false discovery rate of 0.05. For the cohort, immune exposure information was limited to CMV serostatus. A further reported finding was that TCR beta sequences accurately predicted the HLA-A and HLA-B alleles for most subjects in the first cohort. Because counts were too low, roughly 16 rarely observed V segments, including chromosome 9 orphons, were left out of the earlier analysis of several hundred of the donors. According to the authors, the approach could potentially be generalized to other disease states and immunological phenotypes. The study listed 150 to 200 TCR beta chains as associated with cytomegalovirus. In both the original and validation cohorts, the classifier was reported to diagnose cytomegalovirus status with high specificity and sensitivity. A later analysis found that HLA-associated TCR beta chains were more clonally expanded and had lower generation probabilities than equally common non-associated chains. Several of the top co-occurrence clusters appeared to be linked to parvovirus B19, influenza, CMV and Epstein-Barr virus, according to a later analysis. Correlated functional status among segregating V segments might reflect linkage disequilibrium, but an unknown experimental factor could not be ruled out. A few of the identified cytomegalovirus-associated TCR beta chains were confirmed in vitro to be specific for cytomegalovirus antigens. Only TCR beta chains were sequenced in this cohort, and the absence of alpha or paired-chain data limited detectable features. Presence/absence analyses assumed roughly uniform sequencing depth across donors, an assumption that may not hold. An association between a missense DCLRE1C variant and V-gene and J-gene trimming of TCR beta chains was found in a later genetic analysis and replicated in an independent cohort. When HLA alleles, especially DR and DQ, strongly co-occurred, attributing TCR associations to individual alleles was difficult. A later genetic analysis reported fewer N-insertions in productive TCRs among donors in an Asian-associated ancestry cluster than the approximately 700-donor mean. In a later analysis, most CMV-associated TCR beta chains were found to appear HLA-restricted, with HLA associations seemingly driven largely by CMV exposure. HLA typing was unavailable for some donors at each locus, so association tests used only the typed subset. Some IMGT-functional V segments, including TRBV6-2 and TRBV6-3, could not be distinguished by the 87-base-pair reads and were therefore excluded. A later analysis found that TCR association rates varied across HLA loci, with DRB1 alleles showing the most associated TCRs and HLA-C alleles the fewest.

CDR1 and CDR2 (SEHNR, FQNEAQ) derive from the germline V gene (reference sequence). The germline ends are 19 bases apart after V is trimmed by 10 bases and J by 9 bases. The CDR3 numbers 12 residues from cysteine through phenylalanine. Only CDR3 DNA remains: 36 bases, in frame from the first base. The library relied on the immunoSEQ multiplex PCR assay. A mixture of 60 forward primers for TCR Vbeta segments and 13 reverse primers for TCR Jbeta segments was used in the multiplex PCR. The CDR3 region of rearranged TCR beta genes was amplified from genomic DNA by a multiplex PCR assay. The amplified TCR beta libraries were sequenced on the Illumina HiSeq System as 87-base-pair reads. The study's processing was this. In a later analysis, roughly 80 million unique TCR beta chains were counted across the roughly 670 repertoires, and approximately 9.9 million of these chains were shared by at least two donors. To remove PCR and sequencing errors, raw reads were error-corrected and collapsed into unique sequences using a nearest-neighbor algorithm that merged closely related sequences. Alignment of CDR3 sequences to IMGT reference sequences was used to assign V, D and J gene segments. For a sequence to be retained, a match of at least six nucleotides was required to both a V gene segment and a J gene segment. Rearrangements were classified as productive when the CDR3 lacked stop codons and remained in frame with V and J, and all other rearrangements were classified as non-productive. CDR3 was defined according to IMGT convention as the region running from the second conserved V-encoded cysteine to the conserved J-encoded phenylalanine. Sequences without an unambiguous match to a single V gene segment were excluded from the earlier analysis of 450 to 750 of the donors. An earlier analysis of several hundred of the donors called V segments functional above 56.7% productive rearrangements and segregating when the between-donor standard deviation exceeded 5%. A statistical classification framework was developed to diagnose cytomegalovirus status using the catalog of TCR beta chain sequences. A later analysis assigned V and J genes by comparing TCR nucleotide sequences with IMGT/GENE-DB human TR gene sequences. In a later analysis, CDR3 sequences and most-parsimonious VDJ recombination scenarios were assigned using the TCRdist pipeline. In a later analysis, each TCR beta chain was defined by its CDR3 amino acid sequence together with its V-gene family, and reads lacking a unique V-gene family were excluded. To address suspected cross-contamination and a sequencing artifact, a later analysis removed under 600 highly shared, low-generation-probability nucleotide sequences. In a later analysis, a clonal expansion index for each public chain was calculated from normalized within-repertoire ranks of inferred template counts. In a later analysis, generation probabilities were computed using a VDJ recombination model fitted to out-of-frame rearrangements, and the results were checked against IGoR. Hypergeometric tests were used in a later analysis to score TCR-TCR, TCR-HLA and TCR-CMV co-occurrence, with a repertoire-size bias correction applied to the TCR pairs. False discovery rates were estimated in a later analysis by permuting HLA or CMV assignments 20 times. A later analysis grouped co-occurring TCRs with DBSCAN, adding TCRdist sequence similarity when clustering within HLA-allele-positive subsets. For co-occurrence clustering, repertoires with fewer than 30,000 or more than 120,000 public chains were excluded, along with roughly 5 repertoires with anomalous nucleotide sharing. TCRdb's version of the immuneACCESS table is confined to in-frame rearrangements and falls short of the full clone set. An unresolved V gene accounts for under half of the shortfall where checked; the remainder is of unknown origin. V and J calls and clone size come straight from that table; D and trimming were deduced from the DNA. The sample includes about 130,000 clones, with 80% observed a single time. The biggest ten clones account for 4% to 4.5% of the sample.

This clonotype was obtained from a woman aged 40 to 55 in good health and CMV-seronegative. The source material was PBMCs. This receptor chain uses TRBV7-9 and TRBJ2-7; possibly the D gene is TRBD1, per 6 matching bases. The sequence in DNA is TGTGCCATCCTAGTGGCAGGGGAAGGGCAGTACTTC. Protein translation: CAILVAGEGQYF.